This TCR beta chain derives from a study of technical replicates of blood from several donors. V shed 5 bases and J 4 bases; nucleotides not matched to a gene: 23. This CDR3 is 19 amino acids long. Germline V gene lookup returns CDR1 SGHVS and CDR2 FQNEAQ. TCRdb's table, derived via immunoSEQ multiplex PCR, lists solely in-frame clones and lacks some. The table shows tens of thousands of clones, with around nine tenths occurring only once. This clonotype originated in a human donor in good health. Some clones in this sample may be carry-over from other donors' samples. This chain joins TRBV7-8 and TRBJ2-7, with 7 bases identical to TRBD1. The sequenced sample was PBMCs. CDR3 residues: CASSGWVGVPDRMGYEQYF. The CDR3 bases are TGTGCCAGCAGCGGGTGGGTTGGAGTCCCGGACAGGATGGGATACGAGCAGTACTTC.